This record concerns one TCR beta chain sequence. In the study's own analysis: Counts of nucleated cells, estimated from reference gene primer amplification, were obtained. Measured with immunoSEQ multiplex PCR; TCRdb has only the in-frame clones, and not every one. The DNA was the basis for D and trimming; V, J and clone size are from that table. The sample shows 100,000 or so clones, roughly 84% of them seen only once. These data originate in a study of blood T cell repertoires in COVID-19. Background on the study: There were acute and convalescent COVID-19 samples, and they came from the United States, Italy and Spain. The cDNA or gDNA used as material had been derived from T cells, B-cell-depleted T cells, or PBMCs.

The sequence was collected from a human donor in a cohort sampled during active COVID-19. Sequencing was done on a sample of peripheral blood.

The CDR3, as DNA: TGTGCCAGCAGCTCAGAGACAGGGCGTGAAGCTTTCTTT. Translated: CASSSETGREAFF. The chain recombines TRBV7-2 with TRBJ1-1; 7 bases are a match to TRBD1. The CDR3 runs 13 residues. Trimming at V came to 4 bases and at J to 7 bases, leaving 6 bases not matched to a gene. Germline CDR1 is SGHTA and CDR2 is FQGNSA.